Listed below are T cell receptor beta chains from one sample, sequenced in a study of T cells in Graves' hyperthyroidism and ophthalmopathy. TCRdb processed the multiplex PCR reads anew with MiXCR; each CDR3 protein has one entry. The data show around 97,000 distinct CDR3 sequences, approximately 50% seen once. Sequencing was carried out using blood. The source is a middle-aged man with Graves' hyperthyroidism. CDR3s include the opening cysteine and the closing phenylalanine or tryptophan.

V: TRBV7-9; CDR3: CASSLVVGSSYNEQFF
V: TRBV2; CDR3: CASNREMSSGNTIYF
V: TRBV10-2; CDR3: CASSKTGGWNQPQHF
V: TRBV24-1; CDR3: CATSEPDSQRGNEQFF
V: TRBV29-1; CDR3: CSVNTGADTHYF
V: TRBV6-5; CDR3: CASSFATGDGYTF
V: TRBV7-9; CDR3: CASSGSYEQYF
V: TRBV7-3; CDR3: CASSPRDKEGSTQYF
V: TRBV7-3; CDR3: CASSGSRDRYMNTEAFF
V: TRBV5-1; CDR3: CASSFRDRHQTQYF
V: TRBV7-7; CDR3: CASSLDRYTEAFF
V: TRBV9; CDR3: CASPGEEDTQYF
V: TRBV7-2; CDR3: CASSLPTSETEAFF
V: TRBV12-3/TRBV12-4; CDR3: CASSYRLAGGQFTDTQYF
V: TRBV4-1; CDR3: CASSQIPGTSDYEQYF
V: TRBV15; CDR3: CATSRDRSSGLTF
V: TRBV15; CDR3: CATSRDLGELAYTF
V: TRBV20-1; CDR3: CSAASGTDSEAFF
V: TRBV6-1; CDR3: CASSGDLSYTF
V: TRBV11-1; CDR3: CASSPQGYEQYF
V: TRBV7-9; CDR3: CASSLVAPDGHTF
V: TRBV30; CDR3: CAWGQRRPQHF